These 27 T cell receptor beta chains were sequenced from one sample in a study of OX40 agonist ivuxolimab in advanced cancers. Profiling relied on immunoSEQ multiplex PCR, and the TCRdb table lists in-frame clones only, not all of them. This sample has about 94,000 clones, with roughly 84% found just once. This specimen consisted of CD4+ or CD8+ T cells sorted from blood, obtained in a trial of the OX40 agonist ivuxolimab. All receptors derive from an adult with an advanced solid tumor such as melanoma, head and neck, liver or kidney cancer.

This chain uses TRBV18 with TRBJ2-7; D is ambiguous. V gave up 0 bases and J gave up 3 bases, with 6 bases separating them. The CDR3 extends over 13 amino acids. Germline CDR1 KGHSH, CDR2 LQKENI. The CDR3 coding sequence is TGTGCCAGCTCACCACCGGACGGCTACGAGCAGTACTTC. Protein product: CASSPPDGYEQYF.

In its sample, this clone was seen once. V gene TRBV9 combines with J gene TRBJ2-7; TRBD1 matches at 11 bases. CDR1 is SGDLS, CDR2 YYNGEE, per germline. Germline trimming cut 0 bases from V and 3 bases from J; bases unmatched to any gene: 2. CDR3 length equals 15 residues. The CDR3, as DNA: TGTGCCAGCAGCGTAGAAGGGACAGGGGGCTACGAGCAGTACTTC. Protein: CASSVEGTGGYEQYF.

The chain recombines TRBV7-9 with TRBJ2-5; D is possibly TRBD1 or TRBD2 (5 bases each). Per the germline V gene, CDR1 is SEHNR and CDR2 is FQNEAQ (reference sequence). V lost 5 bases to trimming and J lost 4 bases, with 14 bases between them. This CDR3 spans 14 amino acids. CDR3 nucleotide sequence: TGTGCCAGCAGCACCGGGACCCGAGGAGAGACCCAGTACTTC. It specifies CASSTGTRGETQYF.

This clone came up a few times. The J gene is TRBJ1-1, the V gene TRBV30, with a tentative D call TRBD1 (5 bases). The germline V gene has CDR1 GTSNPN and CDR2 SVGIG (reference sequence). CDR3 length: 13 amino acids. Trimming pared 3 bases from V and 5 bases from J, leaving 13 bases between. This CDR3 is CAWRTAGLTEAFF. The CDR3 DNA sequence: TGTGCCTGGAGGACAGCGGGGTTAACTGAAGCTTTCTTT.

The chain links TRBV30 to TRBJ2-5, with a possible D match to TRBD2 (6 bases). Germline values: CDR1 GTSNPN, CDR2 SVGIG (reference sequence). The CDR3 extends over 12 amino acids. The V gene lost 3 bases and the J gene lost 5 bases, with 10 bases spanning the gap. The CDR3: CAWSGGGETQYF. CDR3 nucleotide sequence: TGTGCCTGGAGCGGGGGAGGCGAGACCCAGTACTTC.

This clone was counted once. The chain employs TRBV11-2 and TRBJ2-5; D possibly corresponds to TRBD2 (7 bases). Per the germline V gene, CDR1 is SGHAT and CDR2 is FQNNGV. The CDR3 loop spans 17 amino acids. V shed 0 bases and J shed 5 bases, with 19 bases lying between them. This CDR3 is CASSLESPRGAGETQYF. Written as DNA, the CDR3 is TGTGCCAGCAGCTTAGAGAGTCCCCGGGGGGCCGGGGAGACCCAGTACTTC.

J is TRBJ1-4 and V is TRBV18; D is undetermined. The CDR3 has 16 residues. Germline V gene data show CDR1 as KGHSH and CDR2 as LQKENI. V lost 5 bases, J lost 2 bases, and 15 bases lay in between. CDR3 region: CASSSSRTDTNEKLFF. The CDR3 region has the DNA TGTGCCAGCTCAAGCTCACGGACGGATACTAATGAAAAACTGTTTTTT.

This rearrangement joins TRBV6-5 to TRBJ2-3; possible D gene TRBD2, 5 bases. The CDR3 spans 13 residues. V gave up 0 bases and J gave up 5 bases, with 6 bases separating them. Germline CDR1 is MNHEY and CDR2 is SVGAGI. CDR3 in amino acids: CASSYSTKDTQYF. CDR3 DNA: TGTGCCAGCAGTTACTCGACTAAAGATACGCAGTATTTT.

The chain uses TRBV27 and TRBJ2-1, with a tentative D call TRBD1 (6 bases). Germline V CDR1 and CDR2: MNHEY, SMNVEV (reference sequence). The CDR3 consists of 11 residues. Trimming left V 6 bases short and J 12 bases short, with 12 bases between. CDR3 sequence: CASRKQGWQFF. CDR3 coding DNA: TGTGCCAGCAGGAAACAGGGTTGGCAGTTCTTC.

The chain uses TRBV5-1 and TRBJ2-1, with TRBD1 matching over 10 bases. Germline CDR1 and CDR2: SGHRS and YFSETQ. The V and J ends lost 2 bases and 8 bases, in that order; junction bases with no gene match: 7. This CDR3 is 15 amino acids long. This CDR3 reads CASSFETGGIHEQFF. The CDR3 DNA reads TGCGCCAGCAGCTTCGAGACAGGGGGCATTCATGAGCAGTTCTTC.

This clone occurred many times. The rearrangement links TRBV19 to TRBJ1-5; 8 bases fit TRBD1. The CDR3 extends over 17 amino acids. V lost 3 bases, J lost 7 bases, and 14 bases stayed unmatched. In germline, CDR1 is LNHDA, CDR2 SQIVND (reference sequence). The CDR3: CASSISQGGLSRQPQHF. In nucleotides, the CDR3 is TGTGCCAGTAGTATTTCACAGGGGGGACTTAGCCGGCAGCCCCAGCATTTT.

V is TRBV5-8 and J is TRBJ1-1; possible D gene TRBD1, 5 bases. V was trimmed by 7 bases and J by 7 bases, leaving 11 bases between them. Germline values: CDR1 SGHTS, CDR2 YDEGEE. This CDR3 region has 11 residues. The chain's CDR3 is CASGGRGEAFF. CDR3 nucleotide sequence: TGTGCCAGCGGCGGTAGGGGTGAAGCTTTCTTT.

This chain joins TRBV5-1 and TRBJ1-4; weak D call: TRBD1 (5 bases). The V end lost 4 bases, the J end lost 3 bases, and 22 bases lay between the germline ends. The germline V gene has CDR1 SGHRS and CDR2 YFSETQ. CDR3 length: 18 residues. The CDR3 sequence is CASSLAFDSRRANEKLFF. The CDR3 DNA sequence: TGCGCCAGCAGCCTTGCTTTTGACAGCCGAAGGGCTAATGAAAAACTGTTTTTT.

This sequence joins TRBV7-8 and TRBJ2-3; 8 nucleotides align to TRBD1. Losses at the gene ends were 2 bases for V and 5 bases for J; bases not matched to a gene: 9. The CDR3 totals 16 residues. CDR1 is SGHVS and CDR2 is FQNEAQ in the germline V gene. The CDR3 coding sequence is TGTGCCAGCAGCTTAAAAGGGCAGGGGGCGGGAGATACGCAGTATTTT. Its translation is CASSLKGQGAGDTQYF.

The chain joins TRBV7-2 to TRBJ2-3; TRBD1 or TRBD2 may be the D gene (6 bases each). Germline V CDR1 and CDR2: SGHTA, FQGNSA. The CDR3 length is 15 residues. The V and J ends lost 1 base and 3 bases respectively, with 11 bases between them. The CDR3 region has the DNA TGTGCCAGCAGCTTAGGAGGGGGGCGAACAGATACGCAGTATTTT. It is translated as CASSLGGGRTDTQYF.

The V and J genes are TRBV2 and TRBJ2-1, with 8 bases that match TRBD2. V lost 5 bases and J lost 3; bases outside the gene matches: 6. This CDR3 spans 15 amino acids. Germline V gives CDR1 SNHLY, CDR2 FYNNEI. The CDR3 DNA follows: TGTGCCAGCAGTCCGCAGCGGGGGAGCTACAATGAGCAGTTCTTC. Residues: CASSPQRGSYNEQFF.

V usage is TRBV19 and J usage is TRBJ1-2, with 10 bases aligning to TRBD1. The V gene end was trimmed by 5 bases and the J gene end by 3 bases; junction bases not matched to a gene: 9. Germline V lookup: CDR1 LNHDA, CDR2 SQIVND (reference sequence). The CDR3 is made up of 16 amino acids. CDR3 amino acids: CASSSRTGGTDYGYTF. The CDR3 bases are TGTGCCAGTAGTTCTCGGACAGGGGGAACGGACTATGGCTACACCTTC.

V and J are TRBV6-1 and TRBJ1-3; D call uncertain. V gave up 6 bases and J gave up 2 bases, with 14 bases separating them. Germline V gene data show CDR1 as MNHNS and CDR2 as SASEGT. This CDR3 spans 15 amino acids. Here the CDR3 DNA reads TGTGCCAGCAGCCAAACTGAGGCGGCTGGAAACACCATATATTTT. It translates to CASSQTEAAGNTIYF.

V gene TRBV29-1 combines with J gene TRBJ2-2; no firm D call. The CDR3 extends over 15 amino acids. With 0 bases removed from V and 2 bases from J, the gap between germline ends came to 10 bases. Germline loops: CDR1 SQVTM, CDR2 ANQGSEA. CDR3 sequence: CSVEEGPSNTGELFF. DNA of the CDR3: TGCAGCGTTGAAGAGGGTCCCTCTAACACCGGGGAGCTGTTTTTT.

The rearrangement links TRBV18 to TRBJ1-5; D is uncertain. CDR3 length equals 16 residues. Trimming took off 2 bases at V and 3 bases at J, with 14 bases between the two ends. Germline-derived CDR1 and CDR2 are KGHSH and LQKENI. The DNA of the CDR3 is TGTGCCAGCTCACCAGTGCGGGCGGCCCTCAATCAGCCCCAGCATTTT. Translation gives CASSPVRAALNQPQHF. The full variable domain, rest sourced from reference TRBV18 and TRBJ1-5, is NAGVMQNPRHLVRRRGQEARLRCSPMKGHSHVYWYRQLPEEGLKFMVYLQKENIIDESGMPKERFSAEFPKEGPSILRIQQVVRGDSAAYFCASSPVRAALNQPQHFGDGTRLSIL.

The chain uses TRBV13 and TRBJ2-4; the D is unclear. Germline V CDR1 and CDR2: PRHDT, FYEKMQ (reference sequence). Trimming removed 5 bases from V and 6 bases from J, with 8 bases in between. The CDR3 is made up of 12 amino acids. The CDR3 sequence: CASSIDRNIQYF. The CDR3 bases are TGTGCCAGCAGCATCGACCGAAACATTCAGTACTTC.

The CDR3 DNA reads as TGTGCCAGCTCCGGGACAAACTCCTATAATTCACCCCTCCACTTT. Amino acids: CASSGTNSYNSPLHF. The chain employs TRBV18 and TRBJ1-6, with D possibly TRBD1 on 6 matching bases. The germline V gene encodes CDR1 KGHSH and CDR2 LQKENI. V was pared by 6 bases and J by 0 bases, with 9 bases between. The CDR3 extends over 15 amino acids.

The CDR3 reads CANKLGQNTEAFF. CDR3 DNA: TGTGCCAACAAATTGGGGCAGAACACTGAAGCTTTCTTT. The rearrangement joins TRBV10-3 to TRBJ1-1, with D possibly matching TRBD1 (5 bases). Deletions cut 10 bases from V and 1 base from J, with 13 bases between. CDR3 length: 13 residues. Germline CDR1 reads ENHRY; CDR2 reads SYGVKD.

CDR3 in DNA: TGTGCCAGCAGCCCCGGGGACAGGGATGGCACAGATACGCAGTATTTT. It specifies CASSPGDRDGTDTQYF. The rearrangement links TRBV4-2 to TRBJ2-3, with 9 bases that match TRBD1. The J segment lost 1 base and the V segment lost 4 bases, leaving 6 bases of the junction unmatched. The CDR3 spans 16 residues. Germline loops: CDR1 LGHNA, CDR2 YNFKEQ.

This chain connects TRBV18 to TRBJ1-5; D possibly corresponds to TRBD1 (6 bases). V was trimmed by 5 bases and J by 2 bases, leaving 10 bases between them. The CDR3 is made up of 14 amino acids. From germline, CDR1 is KGHSH and CDR2 LQKENI. CDR3 sequence reads: CASSSDSRNQPQHF. The CDR3 nucleotides are TGTGCCAGCTCATCGGACAGTCGCAATCAGCCCCAGCATTTT.

This chain uses TRBV25-1 with TRBJ1-5, with D perhaps matching TRBD1 (6 bases). Germline V CDR1 and CDR2: MGHDK, SYGVNS. V was trimmed by 4 bases and J by 7 bases, leaving 11 bases between them. This CDR3 contains 13 residues. CDR3 sequence (DNA): TGTGCCAGCAGTGCGGACAGTTGGCAGCCCCAGCATTTT. Translated, it gives CASSADSWQPQHF.

A word on this clone: One junction end disagrees with the germline gene, perhaps due to a read error. The V gene is TRBV11-2, the J gene TRBJ2-7; no definite D call. Germline V gene sequence: CDR1 SGHAT, CDR2 FQNNGV. The CDR3 is 12 amino acids. CDR3 protein: CASSLDQAAHDF. The CDR3 nucleotides are TGTGCCAGCAGCTTAGATCAGGCAGCACACGACTTC. The whole variable domain, remainder taken from reference TRBV11-2 and TRBJ2-7, is EAGVAQSPRYKIIEKRQSVAFWCNPISGHATLYWYQQILGQGPKLLIQFQNNGVVDDSQLPKDRFSAERLKGVDSTLKIQPAKLEDSAVYLCASSLDQAAHDFGPGTRLTVT.